This TCR beta chain derives from a study of T cells expressing NK-cell markers. TCRdb re-called the 5' RACE reads and catalogs CDR3 proteins one per entry, DNA excluded. The ten most abundant clones cover about 10% of a sample with fewer than 400,000 distinct CDR3 sequences. Per germline, CDR1 LNHDA and CDR2 SQIVND (reference sequence). The CDR3 sequence is 16 residues long. Source material: blood T cells: a sorted CD56 or NKG2C T cell subset, CD4+ or CD8+ T cells, or bulk PBMC T cells (not recorded which). This TCR was recovered from a woman aged 50 to 65 in good health. V and J are TRBV19 and TRBJ2-2; as DNA is missing, the TRBD2 call by TCRdb cannot be tested. CDR3: CASSIKWLAATGGLFF.